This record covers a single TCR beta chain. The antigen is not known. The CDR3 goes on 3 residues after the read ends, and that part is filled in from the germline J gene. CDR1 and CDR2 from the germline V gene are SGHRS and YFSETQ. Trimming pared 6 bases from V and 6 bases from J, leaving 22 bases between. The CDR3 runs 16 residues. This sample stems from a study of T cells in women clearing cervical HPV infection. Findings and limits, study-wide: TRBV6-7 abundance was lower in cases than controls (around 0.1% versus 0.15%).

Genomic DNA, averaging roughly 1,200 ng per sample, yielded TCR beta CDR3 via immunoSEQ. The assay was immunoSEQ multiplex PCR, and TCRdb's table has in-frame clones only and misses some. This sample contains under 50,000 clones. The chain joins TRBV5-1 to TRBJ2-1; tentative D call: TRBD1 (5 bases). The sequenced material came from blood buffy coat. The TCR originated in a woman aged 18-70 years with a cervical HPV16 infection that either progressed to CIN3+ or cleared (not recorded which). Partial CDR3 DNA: TGCGCCAGCAACTATAACCCAGGTCCTAGGGGCAATGAG. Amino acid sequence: CASNYNPGPRGNE. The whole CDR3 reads CASNYNPGPRGNEQFF.